This entry lists 13 T cell receptor beta chains sequenced from one sample in a study of T cell responses to AZD1222 COVID-19 vaccine. Sequencing was performed with immunoSEQ multiplex PCR; in TCRdb, only in-frame clones are kept and a portion is missing. The table includes some 100,000 clones, 85% to 90% detected once. The sample was peripheral blood, taken on day 0 of AZD1222 vaccination. The receptors stem from an adult in good health.

The chain uses TRBV5-1 and TRBJ1-5; 7 nucleotides line up with TRBD1. V dropped 0 bases and J dropped 2; count of bases not matched to a gene: 5. Germline V gives CDR1 SGHRS, CDR2 YFSETQ. The CDR3 runs 16 residues. Here the CDR3 reads CASSLAPGGGNQPQHF. The DNA of the CDR3 is TGCGCCAGCAGCTTGGCCCCAGGGGGTGGCAATCAGCCCCAGCATTTT.

The CDR3 here is CASRTFRTGDLVETQYF. As DNA, the CDR3 is TGTGCCAGCAGGACGTTTAGGACAGGGGATTTGGTAGAGACCCAGTACTTC. The J gene is TRBJ2-5, the V gene TRBV27; 9 bases fit TRBD1. The V segment lost 6 bases and the J segment 4 bases; nucleotides outside the gene matches: 15. Germline CDR1 MNHEY, CDR2 SMNVEV (reference sequence). The CDR3 totals 17 residues.

The genes are TRBV7-9 and TRBJ1-1; TRBD1 is a possible D gene (6 bases). Trimming took 3 bases from V and 1 from J, leaving 9 bases between them. The CDR3 is 14 amino acids. Germline loops: CDR1 SEHNR, CDR2 FQNEAQ (reference sequence). The CDR3 DNA follows: TGTGCCAGCAGCTTGGGACAACAGAACACTGAAGCTTTCTTT. It translates to CASSLGQQNTEAFF.

In its sample, this clone was seen once. The chain links TRBV7-3 to TRBJ1-1, with D tentatively TRBD1 (6 bases). Germline V CDR1 and CDR2: SGHTA, FQGTGA. CDR3 length: 17 residues. V shed 0 bases and J shed 4 bases, with 18 bases lying between them. The DNA of the CDR3 is TGTGCCAGCAGCTTAACCCCTCCCACGAGGGGGTCCACTGAAGCTTTCTTT. Encoded protein: CASSLTPPTRGSTEAFF.

The chain has TRBV5-1 and TRBJ2-5; D might be TRBD1 or TRBD2, each matching 5 bases. Trimming took off 0 bases at V and 3 bases at J, with 6 bases between the two ends. The CDR3 length is 13 residues. In germline, CDR1 is SGHRS, CDR2 YFSETQ. CDR3 nucleotide sequence: TGCGCCAGCAGCTTGGTGGGGGAAGAGACCCAGTACTTC. This encodes CASSLVGEETQYF.

The chain links TRBV14 to TRBJ1-1; D unresolved. Germline values: CDR1 SGHDN, CDR2 FVKESK. V lost 1 base and J 10 bases, leaving 13 bases between the germline ends. The CDR3 runs 13 residues. The CDR3 loop reads CASSQVAGFGAFF. CDR3 in DNA: TGTGCCAGCAGCCAAGTGGCCGGGTTCGGAGCTTTCTTT.

This clone was detected once. The CDR3 reads CASSIFQGSYNEQFF. The DNA of the CDR3 is TGTGCCAGTAGTATATTTCAGGGATCCTACAATGAGCAGTTCTTC. The rearrangement uses TRBV19 and TRBJ2-1; D possibly corresponds to TRBD1 (5 bases). The ends were cut back, 2 bases at V and 1 base at J, with 9 bases in the middle. This CDR3 contains 15 residues. The germline V gene has CDR1 LNHDA and CDR2 SQIVND (reference sequence).

A single count supports this clone. The rearrangement uses TRBV9 and TRBJ1-1; D call uncertain. Germline V CDR1 and CDR2: SGDLS, YYNGEE. CDR3 size: 17 residues. V was cut by 0 bases and J by 0 bases, with 15 bases left in between. CDR3 DNA: TGTGCCAGCAGCGTAGCGCACGGCAGACGCTTGAACACTGAAGCTTTCTTT. It yields the protein CASSVAHGRRLNTEAFF.

This clone was counted many times. This chain's CDR3 is CASSHWGSGNTIYF. As DNA, the CDR3 is TGTGCCAGCAGCCACTGGGGATCCGGAAACACCATATATTTT. J is TRBJ1-3 and V is TRBV3-1 (or the pseudogene TRBV3-2); unclear D gene. Trimming left V 3 bases short and J 4 bases short, with 10 bases between. The CDR3 extends over 14 amino acids. Germline loops: CDR1 LGHDT, CDR2 YNNKEL (reference sequence).

The chain employs TRBV28 and TRBJ2-7, with a tentative D call TRBD1 (6 bases). CDR3 length: 14 amino acids. V gave up 6 bases and J gave up 0 bases, with 12 bases separating them. CDR1 and CDR2 from the germline V gene are MDHEN and SYDVKM. This CDR3 reads CASSDRDTSYEQYF. The DNA of the CDR3 is TGTGCCAGCAGCGACCGGGACACCTCCTACGAGCAGTACTTC.

The gene calls are TRBV19 and TRBJ2-5; no firm D call. V lost 4 bases to trimming and J lost 3 bases, with 9 bases between them. Germline values: CDR1 LNHDA, CDR2 SQIVND (reference sequence). The CDR3 length is 13 residues. CDR3 sequence (DNA): TGTGCCAGTAGTAGTCTAGAGAAAGAGACCCAGTACTTC. It codes for CASSSLEKETQYF. Combining the CDR3 with reference TRBV19 and TRBJ2-5 gives the whole variable domain DGGITQSPKYLFRKEGQNVTLSCEQNLNHDAMYWYRQDPGQGLRLIYYSQIVNDFQKGDIAEGYSVSREKKESFPLTVTSAQKNPTAFYLCASSSLEKETQYFGPGTRLLVL.

The chain uses TRBV5-8 and TRBJ1-4; D is undetermined. In germline, CDR1 is SGHTS, CDR2 YDEGEE. This CDR3 is built from 15 residues. V lost 2 bases, J lost 15 bases, and 23 bases lay in between. The CDR3 DNA follows: TGTGCCAGCAGCTTCCCCGGACGGAATAATGAAAAGGTGTTTTTT. Translated, it gives CASSFPGRNNEKVFF.

The V gene is TRBV11-3, the J gene TRBJ1-1; D uncertain. Per germline, CDR1 SGHNT and CDR2 YENEEA. Between the trimmed V and J ends, which lost 1 base and 6 bases, there was a span of 12 bases. The CDR3 extends over 14 amino acids. CDR3 bases: TGTGCCAGCAGCTTAGGTTCGGGGTCGCCTGAAGCTTTCTTT. Encoded protein: CASSLGSGSPEAFF.